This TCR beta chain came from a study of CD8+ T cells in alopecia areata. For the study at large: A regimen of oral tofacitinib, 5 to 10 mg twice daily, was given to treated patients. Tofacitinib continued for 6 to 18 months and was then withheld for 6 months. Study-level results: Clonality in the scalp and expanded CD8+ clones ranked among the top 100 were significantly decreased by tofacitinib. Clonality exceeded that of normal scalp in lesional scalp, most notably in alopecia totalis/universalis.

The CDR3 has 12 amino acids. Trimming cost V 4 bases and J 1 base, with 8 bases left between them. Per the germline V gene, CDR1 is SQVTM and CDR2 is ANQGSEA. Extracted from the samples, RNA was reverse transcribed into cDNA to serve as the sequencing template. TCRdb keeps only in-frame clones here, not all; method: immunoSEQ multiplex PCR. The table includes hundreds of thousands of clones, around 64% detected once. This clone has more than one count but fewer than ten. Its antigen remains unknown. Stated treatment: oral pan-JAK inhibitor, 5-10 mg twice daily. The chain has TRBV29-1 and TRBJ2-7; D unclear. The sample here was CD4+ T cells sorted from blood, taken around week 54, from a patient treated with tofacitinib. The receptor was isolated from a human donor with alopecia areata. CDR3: CSVGGVSYEQYF. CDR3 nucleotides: TGCAGCGTTGGAGGAGTTTCCTACGAGCAGTACTTC.